These T cell receptor beta chains were read from a single sample in a study of shared clonotypes between healthy human individuals. Assay used: immunoSEQ multiplex PCR; TCRdb lists only in-frame clones, some missing. This sample has approximately 1,500,000 clones, with more than 95% found just once. Source material: naive CD4+ T cells sorted from blood. The source of these receptors is a man aged 25 to 45 in good health. Each CDR3 is given with its conserved first and last residue. The D gene is left open where the match is weak. The size entry is marked missing in some rows and otherwise reads once, few, many or a size class.

TGTGCCAGCAGTGACCGGGGCCGTACCGATCCGCAGTACTTC	CASSDRGRTDPQYF	-	TRBJ2-7	14	-	TRBV2
TGTGCCAGCAGCGTAGAAGTAAGCACTGAAGCTTTCTTT	CASSVEVSTEAFF	-	TRBJ1-1	13	-	TRBV9
TGCAGCGTTGGTAGCTACCTCTCTTACAATGAGCAGTTCTTC	CSVGSYLSYNEQFF	-	TRBJ2-1	14	-	TRBV29-1
TGCAGCTCCTTAGGAGTTGATGAGGCTTTCTTT	CSSLGVDEAFF	once	TRBJ1-1	11	-	TRBV29-1
TGTGCTAGCAGCCGAGGGACCCCCGGAAACAATGAGCAGTTCTTC	CASSRGTPGNNEQFF	-	TRBJ2-1	15	-	TRBV7-7
TGTGCCAGCACCGCTCGAGGATTAGCGAACTATGAGCAGTTCTTC	CASTARGLANYEQFF	-	TRBJ2-1	15	-	TRBV6-5
TGTGCCAGCAGCCCTCCTAGCTCCACCTACGAGCAGTACTTC	CASSPPSSTYEQYF	-	TRBJ2-7	14	-	TRBV6-5
TGTGCCAGCAGCTCCCCGTTGAGGGGACCGCAAGAGACCCAGTACTTC	CASSSPLRGPQETQYF	-	TRBJ2-5	16	-	TRBV5-5
TGTGCCAGTAGTTCCGCCCTGAACACTGAAGCTTTCTTT	CASSSALNTEAFF	-	TRBJ1-1	13	-	TRBV19
TGTGCCAGCAGCGAGGTCGGCTCTAGCGGGAGGCCCTACGAGCAGTACTTC	CASSEVGSSGRPYEQYF	-	TRBJ2-7	17	TRBD2	TRBV27
TGTGCCAGCAGCTTTGAAGCGGGAGCGGGTTACGAGCAGTACTTC	CASSFEAGAGYEQYF	-	TRBJ2-7	15	TRBD2	TRBV7-9
TGTGCCAGTTTCAACACCGAGACCCAGTACTTC	CASFNTETQYF	-	TRBJ2-5	11	-	TRBV18
TGTGCCAGCAGCTTAGTTTTTAAGGGTTTCGAGCAGTTCTTC	CASSLVFKGFEQFF	-	TRBJ2-1	14	-	TRBV11-2
TGTGCCAGCAGCCCCAGCGGGATCGCCGAGCAGTACTTC	CASSPSGIAEQYF	-	TRBJ2-7	13	TRBD2	TRBV7-2
TGTGCCACCAGCAGGCGAGTCGGAGACTCTGGGGCCAACGTCCTGACTTTC	CATSRRVGDSGANVLTF	-	TRBJ2-6	17	-	TRBV15
TGTGCCACCAGCGGGAAACAGGGGAATGGGGAGACCCAGTACTTC	CATSGKQGNGETQYF	-	TRBJ2-5	15	TRBD1	TRBV15
TGCAGCTTAACAGGATTCTATGGCTACACCTTC	CSLTGFYGYTF	-	TRBJ1-2	11	-	TRBV20-1
TGTGCCACCAGCAGAGATCAAGGACAGAGACTACGGAGGGAGACCCAGTACTTC	CATSRDQGQRLRRETQYF	few	TRBJ2-5	18	-	TRBV15
TGTGCCAGCAGCGGACTAGCGGGAGACTACAATGAGCAGTTCTTC	CASSGLAGDYNEQFF	-	TRBJ2-1	15	TRBD2	TRBV28
TGCGCCAGCAGCTTTCTTTCAGTGGCTGGTGAAAAACTGTTTTTT	CASSFLSVAGEKLFF	-	TRBJ1-4	15	-	TRBV5-1
TGTGCCAGTAGTATCCGGATCCTAGGGGAAAAACTGTTTTTT	CASSIRILGEKLFF	once	TRBJ1-4	14	-	TRBV19
TGTGCCAGCAGTTTCGAGGCTAGCGGGAGGGCCTGGGGCTCCTACGAGCAGTACTTC	CASSFEASGRAWGSYEQYF	once	TRBJ2-7	19	TRBD2	TRBV27
TGTGCCAGCAGTGACTCTAGCGCTCGGGAGCTGTTTTTT	CASSDSSARELFF	-	TRBJ2-2	13	-	TRBV6-4
TGTGCCAGCTCACCAGACACTATAGAGCGGGGCTACACCTTC	CASSPDTIERGYTF	-	TRBJ1-2	14	-	TRBV18
TGTGCCAGCAGTTTTCCGGGGTCAACTAATGAAAAACTGTTTTTT	CASSFPGSTNEKLFF	-	TRBJ1-4	15	-	TRBV28
TGTGCCACCAGCCCCCGGGTCTTCCTTGGAAACACCATATATTTT	CATSPRVFLGNTIYF	-	TRBJ1-3	15	-	TRBV15
TGTGCCAGTAGTATGAGAGCTAGCACAGATACGCAGTATTTT	CASSMRASTDTQYF	-	TRBJ2-3	14	-	TRBV19
TGTGCCAGCAGTTTCCCAGGGGGCCAGGGTGAAAAACTGTTTTTT	CASSFPGGQGEKLFF	-	TRBJ1-4	15	TRBD1	TRBV28
TGTGCCAGCAGCTTAGGTCCAGCGGGAGCAGATACGCAGTATTTT	CASSLGPAGADTQYF	-	TRBJ2-3	15	TRBD2	TRBV13
TGTGCCAGCAGCTGGGGAACAGTACCCTCCTACGAGCAGTACTTC	CASSWGTVPSYEQYF	-	TRBJ2-7	15	-	TRBV5-6
TGTGCCAGCAGCGTAGGAGTGGGGCTACCAGGGGGAGACGAGCAGTACTTC	CASSVGVGLPGGDEQYF	-	TRBJ2-7	17	TRBD1	TRBV9
TGTGCCAGCAGTTGGGGCGAGACCCAGTACTTC	CASSWGETQYF	once	TRBJ2-5	11	-	TRBV6-1
TGTGCCAGCTCAGCAACAACAGGGGATCAGCCCCAGCATTTT	CASSATTGDQPQHF	-	TRBJ1-5	14	TRBD1	TRBV18
TGTGCCAGCGGCCTATCGATCGGACAAGAGACCCAGTACTTC	CASGLSIGQETQYF	-	TRBJ2-5	14	-	TRBV9
TGTGCCAGCAGCGTCCTTTCCGGCGGGATATTAGAGACCCAGTACTTC	CASSVLSGGILETQYF	-	TRBJ2-5	16	-	TRBV9
TGTGCCAGTAGCTCTGGACTAGCGGGAGGGCTAGAGACCCAGTACTTC	CASSSGLAGGLETQYF	-	TRBJ2-5	16	TRBD2	TRBV19
TGTGCCACCGCGGGAGCGGTTTCTTACAATGAGCAGTTCTTC	CATAGAVSYNEQFF	-	TRBJ2-1	14	TRBD2	TRBV6-5
TGTGCCAGCAGTTACGTCCACCAAGAGACCCAGTACTTC	CASSYVHQETQYF	-	TRBJ2-5	13	-	TRBV6-6
TGCGCCAGCAGGGCTATGGATACCGGTCCTTTGGCGGGCTACACCTTC	CASRAMDTGPLAGYTF	-	TRBJ1-2	16	-	TRBV5-1
TGTGCCAGTAGTTTCACAGGGCCCTCCTACGAGCAGTACTTC	CASSFTGPSYEQYF	-	TRBJ2-7	14	-	TRBV19
TGTGCCAGTAGTATTCAGGCGGCAAATGGAGAGACCCAGTACTTC	CASSIQAANGETQYF	once	TRBJ2-5	15	-	TRBV19
TGTGCCATCACCGAGTTTAGCGGAGGGGGCTACAATGAGCAGTTCTTC	CAITEFSGGGYNEQFF	-	TRBJ2-1	16	-	TRBV10-3
TGTGCCAGCAGCTTAGTTATCGGGGCCAACGTCCTGACTTTC	CASSLVIGANVLTF	-	TRBJ2-6	14	-	TRBV11-2
TGCGCCAGCAGCGAAGGGACAGGGCGTCAGCCCCAGCATTTT	CASSEGTGRQPQHF	-	TRBJ1-5	14	TRBD1	TRBV5-1
TGTGCCAGCAGCTTAGCCCCCAGGGGCGCCCCCAATGAGCAGTTCTTC	CASSLAPRGAPNEQFF	-	TRBJ2-1	16	-	TRBV7-9
TGTGCCAGGACAGGGATCAACACTGAAGCTTTCTTT	CARTGINTEAFF	-	TRBJ1-1	12	TRBD1	TRBV2
TGTGCCAGCAGCTTGGACAGCTTTCTTCTTGGCTACACCTTC	CASSLDSFLLGYTF	-	TRBJ1-2	14	-	TRBV5-4
TGTGCCAGCAGTGAAGCGCGAAACACCATATATTTT	CASSEARNTIYF	-	TRBJ1-3	12	-	TRBV2
TGTGCCAGCTCACCCAACCCCGGGCGGGGGGGCACAGATACGCAGTATTTT	CASSPNPGRGGTDTQYF	-	TRBJ2-3	17	TRBD2	TRBV18
TGTGCCAGCTCGACAGCCGACGAGCAGTACTTC	CASSTADEQYF	few	TRBJ2-7	11	-	TRBV7-9
TGTGCCAGTAGTATCGGAGCCGGACTTAATGGCTACACCTTC	CASSIGAGLNGYTF	-	TRBJ1-2	14	-	TRBV19
TGTGCCAGCAGCTACAAGGGACTGCCCCAATACGAGCAGTACTTC	CASSYKGLPQYEQYF	-	TRBJ2-7	15	-	TRBV6-5